The T cell receptor beta chain under discussion was sequenced for a study of T cell changes during pregnancy in multiple sclerosis (dated by TCRdb to the late 2010s). Regarding the complete study: Changes in the T cell repertoire over the course of pregnancy were examined in this study in women with multiple sclerosis.

The library was generated by the immunoSEQ multiplex PCR assay. TCRdb retrieved this table from immuneACCESS and kept in-frame rearrangements only. Not all clones are present; in checked studies, unresolved V genes account for under half, and no reason is known for the remainder. The sample profile shows approximately 25,000 clones; approximately 90% of them were found once. The ten largest account for about 0.7% of the sample. Comment on this clone: What this receptor recognizes is not known. Base qualities are not recorded, but no much larger clone differs from it by a single base.

CDR1 and CDR2, looked up from the germline V gene, are MNHEY and SVGAGI. Trimmed from V: 1 base; trimmed from J: 0 bases; junction bases lacking a gene match: 3. The CDR3 holds 16 amino acids from the cysteine to the phenylalanine. Just CDR3 DNA is preserved here, 48 bases in frame from base 1. The clonotype originates from a female donor in good health, enrolled as a control in a pregnancy study. Sequenced here: CD4+ T cells from peripheral blood mononuclear cells, sampled in the first trimester of pregnancy. Recombination joined TRBV6-5 with TRBJ2-4; 7 middle bases align to TRBD2. The CDR3 has the sequence CASSYYSGGAKNIQYF. The nucleotides are TGTGCCAGCAGTTACTACTCGGGGGGAGCCAAAAACATTCAGTACTTC.